These T cell receptor beta chains were read from a single sample in a study of CD4+ T cells in melanoma. Libraries were prepared by immunoSEQ multiplex PCR; TCRdb keeps only in-frame clonotypes and omits some of them. This table holds about 50,000 clones, 85% to 90% found once. Sequenced sample: peripheral blood. The origin of the receptors is a human donor with melanoma. Each CDR3 is given with its conserved first and last residue. The D gene is left open where the match is weak. Expanded clones get a size class; other rows say once, few or many, or leave the size out.

v_gene,j_gene,abundance,len,d_gene,CDR3aa,CDR3nt
TRBV7-9,TRBJ1-2,once,14,TRBD1,CASSQEQGGYGYTF,TGTGCCAGCAGCCAGGAACAGGGGGGCTATGGCTACACCTTC
TRBV27,TRBJ2-5,.,14,.,CASSTRDNQETQYF,TGTGCCAGCAGTACCCGGGACAACCAAGAGACCCAGTACTTC
TRBV30,TRBJ1-2,.,15,.,CAWSADWGVNYGYTF,TGTGCCTGGAGTGCGGATTGGGGAGTTAACTATGGCTACACCTTC
TRBV4-2,TRBJ2-1,.,15,.,CASSQDYSSYNEQFF,TGTGCCAGCAGCCAAGATTATAGCTCCTACAATGAGCAGTTCTTC
TRBV2,TRBJ2-7,.,15,TRBD1,CASRADRVLSYEQYF,TGTGCCAGCAGAGCGGACAGGGTTCTCTCCTACGAGCAGTACTTC
TRBV7-2,TRBJ2-5,.,15,TRBD2,CASSRGGGARETQYF,TGTGCCAGCAGCCGGGGCGGGGGGGCCAGAGAGACCCAGTACTTC
TRBV7-2,TRBJ2-7,.,13,.,CASSSLGAAEQYF,TGTGCCAGCAGCTCCCTAGGGGCAGCCGAGCAGTACTTC
TRBV7-9,TRBJ2-7,.,16,.,CASSSPGGRGFYEQYF,TGTGCCAGCAGCTCCCCCGGTGGCAGGGGCTTTTACGAGCAGTACTTC
TRBV7-7,TRBJ2-2,.,14,.,CASSLDTGTGELFF,TGTGCTAGCAGCTTAGATACGGGCACCGGGGAGCTGTTTTTT
TRBV28,TRBJ1-5,.,13,.,CASSLGTFQPQHF,TGTGCCAGCAGCCTTGGGACATTCCAGCCCCAGCATTTT
TRBV19,TRBJ2-4,.,17,TRBD2,CASNPSGRILAKNIQYF,TGTGCCAGTAATCCTAGCGGGAGGATTCTAGCCAAAAACATTCAGTACTTC
TRBV4-3,TRBJ2-3,.,14,.,CASSQVGGADTQYF,TGCGCCAGCAGCCAAGTGGGCGGAGCGGATACGCAGTATTTT
TRBV7-9,TRBJ1-4,.,16,.,CASSLAGQPGNEKLFF,TGTGCCAGCAGCTTAGCTGGGCAGCCGGGGAATGAAAAACTGTTTTTT
TRBV4-2,TRBJ1-3,few,16,.,CASSPLGKAAGNTIYF,TGTGCCAGCAGCCCTTTGGGCAAGGCCGCTGGAAACACCATATATTTT
TRBV7-3,TRBJ2-7,.,15,.,CASSLGWGAPYEQYF,TGTGCCAGCAGCTTAGGGTGGGGAGCGCCCTACGAGCAGTACTTC
TRBV5-1,TRBJ1-2,.,15,.,CASSTVGGANYGYTF,TGCGCCAGCAGCACCGTGGGGGGAGCTAACTATGGCTACACCTTC
TRBV11-2,TRBJ1-6,.,15,TRBD1,CASRQTGGRSSPLHF,TGTGCCAGCAGACAAACAGGGGGTAGGAGTTCACCCCTCCACTTT
TRBV4-1,TRBJ2-7,.,15,.,CASSHGIGQPYEQYF,TGCGCCAGCAGCCACGGAATAGGACAGCCCTACGAGCAGTACTTC
TRBV6-4,TRBJ1-5,.,13,.,CASSEQGGQPQHF,TGTGCCAGCAGTGAGCAGGGTGGTCAGCCCCAGCATTTT
TRBV30,TRBJ2-7,.,11,.,CAYRDGYEQYF,TGTGCCTACAGGGACGGCTACGAGCAGTACTTC
TRBV6-5,TRBJ2-7,.,15,.,CASGHTGPPSYEQYF,TGTGCCAGCGGCCATACAGGGCCTCCCTCCTACGAGCAGTACTTC
TRBV7-3,TRBJ1-1,once,13,.,CASSLTGNTEAFF,TGTGCCAGCAGCTTAACGGGGAACACTGAAGCTTTCTTT
TRBV9,TRBJ1-1,.,14,.,CASSHSKMNTEAFF,TGTGCCAGCAGTCACAGCAAAATGAACACTGAAGCTTTCTTT
TRBV9,TRBJ2-5,once,15,.,CASSVGPGAIETQYF,TGTGCCAGCAGCGTAGGTCCCGGAGCTATTGAGACCCAGTACTTC
TRBV5-1,TRBJ2-1,.,13,.,CASSDSSYNEQFF,TGCGCCAGTTCGGACAGCTCCTACAATGAGCAGTTCTTC
TRBV7-2,TRBJ1-5,.,14,TRBD1,CASSLGQGGQPQHF,TGTGCCAGCAGCTTAGGACAGGGCGGTCAGCCCCAGCATTTT
TRBV2,TRBJ2-2,.,13,TRBD1,CASRDREAGELFF,TGTGCCAGCCGGGACAGGGAGGCCGGGGAGCTGTTTTTT
TRBV4-2,TRBJ2-3,.,19,TRBD2,CASSQDRLAGGLSTDTQYF,TGTGCCAGCAGCCAAGATCGACTAGCGGGGGGGCTAAGCACAGATACGCAGTATTTT
TRBV10-1,TRBJ1-6,.,16,TRBD1,CASSSLMGQGNSPLHF,TGCGCCAGCAGTAGCCTCATGGGACAGGGTAATTCACCCCTCCACTTT
TRBV9,TRBJ1-2,few,17,.,CASSAGPSVSSTYGYTF,TGTGCCAGCAGCGCGGGACCGTCCGTGAGTAGTACCTATGGCTACACCTTC
TRBV11-2,TRBJ2-1,.,16,.,CASSPGGGASYNEQFF,TGTGCCAGCAGTCCTGGAGGGGGGGCCTCCTACAATGAGCAGTTCTTC
TRBV11-2,TRBJ2-7,.,14,.,CASSLEGLLYEQYF,TGTGCCAGCAGCTTGGAGGGACTTCTCTACGAGCAGTACTTC
TRBV6-5,TRBJ1-4,.,15,.,CASSYSQVGNEKLFF,TGTGCCAGCAGTTACTCCCAAGTGGGGAATGAAAAACTGTTTTTT
TRBV14,TRBJ2-7,.,12,.,CASGPGPYEQYF,TGTGCCAGCGGCCCGGGCCCCTACGAGCAGTACTTC
TRBV14,TRBJ2-3,.,14,.,CASSRRSLGDTQYF,TGTGCCAGCAGCCGACGATCCTTGGGGGATACGCAGTATTTT
TRBV7-3,TRBJ2-2,.,18,TRBD2,CASSLNPASGGNTGELFF,TGTGCCAGCAGCTTAAACCCGGCTAGCGGGGGGAACACCGGGGAGCTGTTTTTT
TRBV30,TRBJ2-7,few,12,.,CAWSVGQYEQYF,TGTGCCTGGAGTGTAGGACAGTACGAGCAGTACTTC
TRBV27,TRBJ2-7,.,14,.,CASSSWTVSYEQYF,TGTGCCAGCAGTTCATGGACAGTCTCCTACGAGCAGTACTTC
TRBV28,TRBJ2-2,.,18,TRBD1,CASSTWTGDYSGDGELFF,TGTGCCAGCAGTACTTGGACAGGGGATTATTCTGGGGACGGGGAGCTGTTTTTT
TRBV11-3,TRBJ2-5,.,13,.,CASSFAGQETQYF,TGTGCCAGCAGCTTCGCAGGGCAAGAGACCCAGTACTTC
TRBV19,TRBJ1-5,.,14,TRBD1,CASSVTGGNQPQHF,TGTGCCAGTAGTGTGACAGGGGGCAACCAGCCCCAGCATTTT
TRBV7-2,TRBJ2-1,.,15,TRBD1,CASSLAWDRVNEQFF,TGTGCCAGCAGCTTAGCGTGGGACAGGGTCAATGAGCAGTTCTTC
TRBV10-3,TRBJ2-7,.,14,.,CATGPTDGPYEQYF,TGTGCCACCGGTCCCACGGACGGCCCCTACGAGCAGTACTTC
TRBV27,TRBJ2-1,.,15,.,CASSVDGSSYNEQFF,TGTGCCAGCAGCGTTGACGGCAGCTCCTACAATGAGCAGTTCTTC
TRBV5-1,TRBJ1-1,once,15,TRBD1,CASSLGEGAVTEAFF,TGCGCCAGCAGCTTGGGGGAGGGGGCCGTCACTGAAGCTTTCTTT
TRBV5-1,TRBJ2-7,.,14,.,CASSWGERAWGQYF,TGCGCCAGCAGCTGGGGGGAGCGTGCCTGGGGGCAGTACTTC